One and the same sample provided the 23 T cell receptor beta chains below, sequenced in a study of blood T cell repertoires in COVID-19. TCRdb's copy holds only in-frame clones and misses some; the assay was immunoSEQ multiplex PCR. The table includes around 200,000 clones, about four fifths detected once. Sequenced sample: peripheral blood. Every receptor here comes from a human donor in a cohort sampled during active COVID-19.

V and J are TRBV11-3 and TRBJ2-2; D not certain. V gave up 1 base and J gave up 6 bases, with 6 bases separating them. Germline V gene lookup returns CDR1 SGHNT and CDR2 YENEEA. The CDR3 length is 13 residues. The CDR3 bases are TGTGCCAGCAGCTTAGGGCTCGCCGGGGAGCTGTTTTTT. This sequence encodes CASSLGLAGELFF.

The chain carries TRBV2 and TRBJ1-1, with D uncertain. The V end was cut by 7 bases, the J end by 0 bases, with 18 bases between. Germline CDR1 SNHLY, CDR2 FYNNEI. This CDR3 contains 16 residues. CDR3 nucleotide sequence: TGTGCCAGCACGAGCGGGCGAATGTCCATGAACACTGAAGCTTTCTTT. This encodes CASTSGRMSMNTEAFF.

This chain connects TRBV13 to TRBJ2-7, with 8 bases fitting TRBD1. V dropped 0 bases and J dropped 4; count of bases not matched to a gene: 2. The CDR3 is 14 residues long. The germline V gene encodes CDR1 PRHDT and CDR2 FYEKMQ (reference sequence). The CDR3 sequence: CASSLGTGAYEQYF. In DNA form, the CDR3 reads TGTGCCAGCAGCTTAGGGACAGGGGCTTACGAGCAGTACTTC.

V and J are TRBV5-1 and TRBJ2-5; D might be TRBD1 (5 bases). Germline CDR1 is SGHRS and CDR2 is YFSETQ. The V and J ends lost 5 bases and 4 bases respectively, with 9 bases between them. This CDR3 is 12 amino acids long. CDR3 sequence reads: CASSSQGETQYF. The CDR3 nucleotides are TGCGCCAGCAGTAGTCAGGGAGAGACCCAGTACTTC.

The chain links TRBV3-1 (or the pseudogene TRBV3-2) to TRBJ1-1, with D possibly TRBD1 on 6 matching bases. The CDR3 loop spans 17 amino acids. The ends were cut back, 0 bases at V and 0 bases at J, with 14 bases in the middle. The V gene's germline CDR1 is LGHDT and CDR2 YNNKEL (reference sequence). In DNA, the CDR3 is TGTGCCAGCAGCCAAGATTGGGGGCAGAACATGAACACTGAAGCTTTCTTT. Translation: CASSQDWGQNMNTEAFF.

This clone showed up just a few times. The chain couples TRBV10-3 to TRBJ2-1; 7 positions agree with TRBD1. The CDR3 contains 15 residues. Germline values: CDR1 ENHRY, CDR2 SYGVKD. The V and J ends lost 2 bases and 8 bases, in that order; junction bases with no gene match: 9. The CDR3 loop reads CAISEATDRADEQFF. The CDR3 DNA follows: TGTGCCATCAGTGAGGCCACCGACAGGGCCGATGAGCAGTTCTTC.

CDR3 residues: CASTATGVSPLHF. The CDR3 nucleotides are TGTGCCAGCACCGCAACAGGGGTATCACCCCTCCACTTT. This sequence joins TRBV2 and TRBJ1-6; 7 bases agree with TRBD1. The CDR3 is 13 residues long. Unmatched junction bases numbered 7, after V lost 7 bases and J lost 10 bases. Germline lookup yields CDR1 SNHLY and CDR2 FYNNEI.

The rearrangement links TRBV5-8 to TRBJ1-2; D might be TRBD1 (5 bases). This CDR3 is 16 amino acids long. CDR1 is SGHTS and CDR2 is YDEGEE in the germline V gene. V gave up 0 bases and J gave up 2 bases, with 14 bases separating them. CDR3 amino acids: CASSLGGVHANYGYTF. CDR3 sequence (DNA): TGTGCCAGCAGCTTGGGGGGGGTACACGCGAACTATGGCTACACCTTC.

The chain is built from TRBV19 and TRBJ2-7; D is uncertain. V lost 4 bases to trimming and J lost 6 bases, with 19 bases between them. Looked up from germline, CDR1 is LNHDA and CDR2 is SQIVND (reference sequence). The CDR3 runs 15 residues. DNA of the CDR3: TGTGCCAGTAGTACCTCGCCCTCCGTAGTTGGCGAGCAGTACTTC. As protein: CASSTSPSVVGEQYF. The whole variable domain, remainder taken from reference TRBV19 and TRBJ2-7, is DGGITQSPKYLFRKEGQNVTLSCEQNLNHDAMYWYRQDPGQGLRLIYYSQIVNDFQKGDIAEGYSVSREKKESFPLTVTSAQKNPTAFYLCASSTSPSVVGEQYFGPGTRLTVT.

This clone was counted once. The chain uses TRBV9 and TRBJ2-4; perhaps TRBD1 as D (5 bases). CDR3 size: 15 residues. Germline V gene data show CDR1 as SGDLS and CDR2 as YYNGEE. Trimming took off 0 bases at V and 5 bases at J, with 12 bases between the two ends. This chain's CDR3 is CASSVDGARENIQYF. The CDR3, as DNA: TGTGCCAGCAGCGTAGATGGGGCTAGGGAAAACATTCAGTACTTC.

The V gene is TRBV12-3 or TRBV12-4, the J gene TRBJ2-7; D perhaps matches TRBD1 (6 bases). The CDR3 sequence is 13 residues long. Trimming removed 6 bases at V and 6 bases at J, with 15 bases between. CDR3 region: CASRSPTGTEQYF. CDR3 coding DNA: TGTGCCAGCAGGAGCCCCACAGGGACCGAGCAGTACTTC.

This clone has only a few counts. The rearrangement links TRBV9 to TRBJ1-5; no reliable D call. The CDR3 sequence is 14 residues long. Trimming pared 3 bases from V and 0 bases from J, leaving 7 bases between. Per the germline V gene, CDR1 is SGDLS and CDR2 is YYNGEE. CDR3 coding DNA: TGTGCCAGCAGCGACAGCATTAGCAATCAGCCCCAGCATTTT. It translates to CASSDSISNQPQHF.

The rearrangement uses TRBV19 and TRBJ2-7; D is possibly TRBD1 (5 bases). Deletions cut 3 bases from V and 7 bases from J, with 13 bases between. Germline V lookup: CDR1 LNHDA, CDR2 SQIVND (reference sequence). The CDR3 sequence is 13 residues long. The CDR3 DNA reads TGTGCCAGTAGTATTGTAGGGGTCCCGGAGCAGTACTTC. Its protein is CASSIVGVPEQYF.

The table lists this clone with a count of one. The chain links TRBV7-3 to TRBJ2-3; possibly TRBD2 for D (6 bases). The V gene lost 2 bases and the J gene lost 0 bases, with 12 bases spanning the gap. CDR3 length: 16 residues. Germline V lookup: CDR1 SGHTA, CDR2 FQGTGA. In nucleotides, the CDR3 is TGTGCCAGCAGCTTAGGGTTAGCGGCTAGCACAGATACGCAGTATTTT. Translating it yields CASSLGLAASTDTQYF. Combining the CDR3 with reference TRBV7-3 and TRBJ2-3 gives the whole variable domain GAGVSQTPSNKVTEKGKYVELRCDPISGHTALYWYRQSLGQGPEFLIYFQGTGAADDSGLPNDRFFAVRPEGSVSTLKIQRTERGDSAVYLCASSLGLAASTDTQYFGPGTRLTVL.

The rearrangement joins TRBV10-2 to TRBJ2-7; a possible D gene is TRBD1 (7 bases). V was pared by 7 bases and J by 4 bases, with 20 bases between. Germline CDR1 WSHSY, CDR2 SAAADI. The CDR3 runs 15 residues. DNA of the CDR3: TGCGCCAGCAAGGGTGGCGCGTCAGGGGGGTACGAGCAGTACTTC. It translates to CASKGGASGGYEQYF.

The chain joins TRBV6-4 to TRBJ2-1; 9 positions agree with TRBD1. Trimming removed 6 bases from V and 5 bases from J; junction bases left unmatched: 5. This CDR3 contains 14 residues. Germline V gives CDR1 MRHNA, CDR2 SNTAGT. The CDR3 sequence is CASRVDRGDNEQFF. The CDR3 nucleotides read TGTGCCAGCAGGGTAGACAGGGGGGACAATGAGCAGTTCTTC.

This chain joins TRBV27 and TRBJ2-5, with 10 bases that match TRBD2. Germline V gene data show CDR1 as MNHEY and CDR2 as SMNVEV (reference sequence). V lost 7 bases and J lost 9; bases outside the gene matches: 20. This CDR3 contains 17 residues. The CDR3 sequence is CASKHGLAGASPGAQYF. The CDR3 DNA follows: TGTGCCAGCAAGCATGGGCTAGCGGGGGCTTCGCCTGGGGCCCAGTACTTC.

CDR3 DNA sequence: TGTGCCAGCACCATGTGGACAGGGAACAATCAGCCCCAGCATTTT. Residues: CASTMWTGNNQPQHF. The chain couples TRBV6-6 to TRBJ1-5; the match to TRBD1 covers 8 bases. The CDR3 sequence is 15 residues long. The ends lost 7 bases at V and 3 bases at J; junction bases unmatched: 8. Germline CDR1 MNHNY, CDR2 SVGAGI (reference sequence).

The chain uses TRBV18 and TRBJ2-1; TRBD2 matches 12 bases. The germline V gene encodes CDR1 KGHSH and CDR2 LQKENI. J lost 6 bases, V lost 3 bases, and 3 bases had no gene match. The CDR3 runs to 15 residues. CDR3 region: CASSPLAGGINEQFF. The CDR3 DNA is TGTGCCAGCTCACCGCTAGCGGGGGGGATCAATGAGCAGTTCTTC.

The chain combines TRBV30 with TRBJ1-1; no definite D call. Trimming took off 3 bases at V and 7 bases at J, with 12 bases between the two ends. The length of the CDR3 is 12 residues. Germline V CDR1 and CDR2: GTSNPN, SVGIG (reference sequence). The CDR3 spells CAWSVRGDEAFF. DNA for the CDR3: TGTGCCTGGAGCGTTAGAGGAGATGAAGCTTTCTTT.

This rearrangement joins TRBV14 to TRBJ1-4, with D possibly being TRBD1 (5 bases). V was trimmed by 4 bases and J by 3 bases, leaving 9 bases between them. The CDR3 length is 14 residues. Germline assignment: CDR1 SGHDN and CDR2 FVKESK. The CDR3 loop reads CASSPGGANEKLFF. DNA for the CDR3: TGTGCCAGCAGCCCCGGGGGGGCTAATGAAAAACTGTTTTTT.

The rearrangement uses TRBV30 and TRBJ2-2; 9 bases agree with TRBD1. Germline loops: CDR1 GTSNPN, CDR2 SVGIG (reference sequence). V was clipped by 8 bases and J by 8 bases; unmatched bases: 15. There are 15 residues in the CDR3. This CDR3 is CAPRGGQGPPGELFF. CDR3 sequence (DNA): TGTGCCCCTAGGGGGGGACAGGGTCCCCCGGGGGAGCTGTTTTTT.

The chain carries TRBV7-8 and TRBJ2-2; TRBD2 agrees at 10 bases. Germline V gene data show CDR1 as SGHVS and CDR2 as FQNEAQ. CDR3 size: 16 residues. V trimming: 2 bases; J trimming: 6 bases; junction bases outside the gene matches: 6. CDR3 in DNA: TGTGCCAGCAGCTTAAAAGCGGGGGGGCACCCCGGGGAGCTGTTTTTT. Protein sequence: CASSLKAGGHPGELFF. Filled out from reference TRBV7-8 and TRBJ2-2, the complete variable domain reads GAGVSQSPRYKVAKRGQDVALRCDPISGHVSLFWYQQALGQGPEFLTYFQNEAQLDKSGLPSDRFFAERPEGSVSTLKIQRTQQEDSAVYLCASSLKAGGHPGELFFGEGSRLTVL.